There are many counts of the clone carrying this TCR beta chain. What it binds is unknown. With a much larger clone just one base away, this may be a read error. V shed 3 bases and J shed 11 bases, with 19 bases lying between them. The CDR3 runs 13 residues. Germline V gene sequence: CDR1 GTSNPN, CDR2 SVGIG (reference sequence). This record belongs to a study of blood T cells in healthy people across ages. Findings of the study overall: Long-lived donors had more naive CD4+ cells and higher diversity than aged donors. Strong correlation linked observed beta diversity and percent naive T cells.

Donors ranged from roughly 6 to 100 years old and were healthy Caucasians in Russia. Primers used in a second PCR of about 7 to 12 cycles were a sample-barcoded 5' primer and a J-beta primer mix. One entry per CDR3 protein, called by TCRdb with MiXCR from the 5' RACE reads. The profile shows around 670,000 distinct CDR3 sequences, roughly 31% of them singletons. Sequencing was done on a sample of blood. V gene TRBV30 combines with J gene TRBJ2-5; weak D call: TRBD1 (6 bases). The clonotype was recovered from an elderly woman in good health. This CDR3 is CAWSSTRGKEQYF. In DNA form, the CDR3 reads TGTGCCTGGAGCTCCACCAGGGGTAAAGAGCAGTACTTC.